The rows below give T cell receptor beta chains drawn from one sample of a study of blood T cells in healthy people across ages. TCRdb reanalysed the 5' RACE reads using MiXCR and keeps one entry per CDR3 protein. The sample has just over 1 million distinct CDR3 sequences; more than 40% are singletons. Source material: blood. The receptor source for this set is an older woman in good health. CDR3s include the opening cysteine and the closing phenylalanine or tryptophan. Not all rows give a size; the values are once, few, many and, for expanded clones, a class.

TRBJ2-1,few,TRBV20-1,CSANSGTSGRSPYNEQFF
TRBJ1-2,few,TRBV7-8,CASSPVEPRGAYGYTF
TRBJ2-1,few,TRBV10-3,CAIRDTTGPGYNEQFF
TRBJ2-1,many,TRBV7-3,CASSLRGSGTYNEQFF
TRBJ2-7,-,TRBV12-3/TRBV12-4,CASSRGTGVEQYF
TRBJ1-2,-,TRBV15,CATSRDRGPTNYGYTF
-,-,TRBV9,CASSVGRAAYNEQYF
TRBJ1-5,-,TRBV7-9,CASSAGPNQPQHF
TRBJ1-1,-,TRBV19,CASRRDGNTEAFF
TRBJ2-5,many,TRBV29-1,CSVDDETQYF
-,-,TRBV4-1,CASSQDRSVYEQYF
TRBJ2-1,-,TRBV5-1,CASSLGGSLGEQFF
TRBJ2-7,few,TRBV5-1,CASSLGGVEYEQYF
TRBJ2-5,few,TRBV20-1,CSAETSGRGETQYF
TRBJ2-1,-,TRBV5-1,CASSWEAYNEQFF
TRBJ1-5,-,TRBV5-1,CASSPGFRVNQPQHF
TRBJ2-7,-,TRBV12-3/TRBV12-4,CASSLGTSGRDDSVYEQYF
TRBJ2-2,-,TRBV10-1,CASSETSRTGELFF
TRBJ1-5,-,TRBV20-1,CSAHRGGNNQPQHF
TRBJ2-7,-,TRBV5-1,CASSRVGQGNPAEQYF
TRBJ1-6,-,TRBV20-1,CSARDRGTGGPPLHF
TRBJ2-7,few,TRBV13,CASSPRYAGSSYEQYF